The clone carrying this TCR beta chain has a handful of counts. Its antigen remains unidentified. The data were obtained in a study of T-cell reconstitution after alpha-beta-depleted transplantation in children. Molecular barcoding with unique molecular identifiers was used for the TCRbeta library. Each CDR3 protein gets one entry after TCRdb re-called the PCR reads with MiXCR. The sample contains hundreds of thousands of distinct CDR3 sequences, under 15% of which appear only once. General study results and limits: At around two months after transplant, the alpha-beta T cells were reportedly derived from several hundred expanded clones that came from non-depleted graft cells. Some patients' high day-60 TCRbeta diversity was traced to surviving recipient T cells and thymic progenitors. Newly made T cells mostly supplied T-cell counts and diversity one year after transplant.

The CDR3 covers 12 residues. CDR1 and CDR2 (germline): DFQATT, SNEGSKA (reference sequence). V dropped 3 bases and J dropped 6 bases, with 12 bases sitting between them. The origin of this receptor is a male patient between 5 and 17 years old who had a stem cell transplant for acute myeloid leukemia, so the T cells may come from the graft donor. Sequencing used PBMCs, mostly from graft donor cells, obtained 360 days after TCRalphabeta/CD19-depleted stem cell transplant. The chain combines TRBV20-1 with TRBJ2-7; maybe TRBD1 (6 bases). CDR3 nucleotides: TGCAGTGCTAGCCGGACAGAGGGCGAGCAGTACTTC. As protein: CSASRTEGEQYF.